The sequence of this TCR beta chain was determined in a study of blood T cells in healthy people across ages. Study-wide results and caveats: Measured against age, TCR beta diversity per million T cells decreased in a roughly linear manner. More naive CD4+ cells and higher diversity were found in long-lived than in aged donors.

Details on this clonotype: Antigen: not known.

The CDR3 spans 17 residues. Germline lookup yields CDR1 SGHRS and CDR2 YFSETQ. The V gene end was trimmed by 1 base and the J gene end by 8 bases; junction bases not matched to a gene: 14. It was with a sample-barcoded 5' primer and a J-beta primer mix that a second PCR of roughly 7 to 12 cycles was run. Each TCR beta cDNA got a 12-nucleotide random molecular identifier. TCRdb re-derived calls from the 5' RACE reads in MiXCR, one entry per CDR3 protein. The repertoire has approximately 850,000 distinct CDR3 sequences, under 55% of them found once; the top ten carry about a fifth. Sequences were obtained from blood. This chain links TRBV5-1 with TRBJ1-2; TRBD1 matches at 10 bases. This TCR was recovered from a man in his fifties or sixties in good health. This CDR3 is CASSLIPPGQGTGGYTF. The CDR3 DNA reads TGCGCCAGCAGCTTGATACCACCGGGACAGGGGACGGGGGGCTACACCTTC.